The clone carrying this T cell receptor beta chain turned up a few times. Its cognate antigen is unknown. Per the germline V gene, CDR1 is DFQATT and CDR2 is SNEGSKA (reference sequence). CDR3 size: 14 residues. The V gene lost 2 bases and the J gene lost 1 base, with 8 bases spanning the gap. The record originates from a study of T cells after yellow fever vaccination. Findings and caveats of the study: Peak timing came faster in the weaker secondary response, day 5 versus 15.

TCR cDNA was made by 5'RACE template switching, adding a universal primer site and UMIs. MiXCR, applied by TCRdb to the 5' RACE reads, yields one record per CDR3 protein. The data hold about 360,000 distinct CDR3 sequences, with approximately 5.7% observed a single time. The chain is built from TRBV20-1 and TRBJ1-4; D is perhaps TRBD1 (5 bases). The source of this sequence is a man younger than 40 who received the YFV17D yellow fever vaccine. The sample in question was PBMCs, obtained 5 days after the yellow fever booster vaccination. The CDR3 DNA sequence: TGCAGTGCTAGAAGCGGACAAACTAATGAAAAACTGTTTTTT. It yields the protein CSARSGQTNEKLFF.